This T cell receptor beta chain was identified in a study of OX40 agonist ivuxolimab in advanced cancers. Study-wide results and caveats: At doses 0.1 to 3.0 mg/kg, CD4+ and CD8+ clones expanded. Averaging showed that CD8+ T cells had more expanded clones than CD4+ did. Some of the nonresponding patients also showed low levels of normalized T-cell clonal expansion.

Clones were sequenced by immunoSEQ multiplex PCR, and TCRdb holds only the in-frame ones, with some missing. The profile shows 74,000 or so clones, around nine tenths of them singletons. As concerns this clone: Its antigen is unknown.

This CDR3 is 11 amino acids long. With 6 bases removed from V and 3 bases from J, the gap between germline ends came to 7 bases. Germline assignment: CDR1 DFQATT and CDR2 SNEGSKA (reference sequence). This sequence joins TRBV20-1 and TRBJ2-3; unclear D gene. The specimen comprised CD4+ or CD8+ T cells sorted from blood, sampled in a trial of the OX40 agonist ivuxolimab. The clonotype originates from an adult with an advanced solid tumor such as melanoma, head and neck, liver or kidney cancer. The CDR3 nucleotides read TGCAGTGCCCCCCGAACAGATACGCAGTATTTT. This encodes CSAPRTDTQYF.